This TCR beta chain was captured in a study of blood T cell repertoires in COVID-19. Study at large: The cDNA or gDNA used as material had been derived from T cells, B-cell-depleted T cells, or PBMCs.

The method was immunoSEQ multiplex PCR; TCRdb's version includes in-frame clones alone and lacks a portion of them. The table lists 250,000 or so clones, approximately 88% of them singletons, with roughly 3.7% in the top ten. Cohorts were assigned according to the clinical history that participants reported. Losses at the gene ends were 4 bases for V and 1 base for J; bases not matched to a gene: 4. Germline assignment: CDR1 SGHRS and CDR2 YFSETQ. The length of the CDR3 is 16 residues. The sample taken for sequencing was PBMCs or T cells enriched from blood (not recorded which). The V call is TRBV5-1, the J call TRBJ2-5, with 13 bases that match TRBD2. The source is a woman in her twenties or thirties who had been exposed to COVID-19. The CDR3 bases are TGCGCCAGCAGCGATGGGACTAGCGGGATCCAAGAGACCCAGTACTTC. Translation: CASSDGTSGIQETQYF.